One and the same sample provided the 6 T cell receptor beta chains below, sequenced in a study of T-cell reconstitution after alpha-beta-depleted transplantation in children. TCRbeta library preparation incorporated unique molecular identifiers. MiXCR, run by TCRdb on the PCR reads, gives a single entry per CDR3 protein. This table has about 600,000 distinct CDR3 sequences, 20% to 25% appearing once. Sequencing was performed on PBMCs, mostly from graft donor cells, taken 360 days after TCRalphabeta/CD19-depleted stem cell transplant. The source is a boy less than two years old who had a stem cell transplant for acute myeloid leukemia, so the T cells may come from the graft donor.

There are many counts of this clonotype. This chain links TRBV5-1 with TRBJ2-5; D remains ambiguous. This CDR3 spans 16 amino acids. V was pared by 4 bases and J by 0 bases, with 16 bases between. CDR1 is SGHRS and CDR2 is YFSETQ in the germline V gene. The CDR3 spells CASSPDLKWHQETQYF. Written as DNA, the CDR3 is TGCGCCAGCAGCCCGGATTTGAAGTGGCACCAAGAGACCCAGTACTTC.

The table lists this clonotype with many counts. The chain uses TRBV29-1 and TRBJ2-7; D is perhaps TRBD1 or TRBD2 (5 bases each). Germline CDR1 and CDR2: SQVTM and ANQGSEA. The ends were cut back, 3 bases at V and 0 bases at J, with 9 bases in the middle. The CDR3 consists of 13 residues. The CDR3 here is CSVDGTDSYEQYF. The CDR3 DNA reads as TGCAGCGTTGATGGGACCGACTCCTACGAGCAGTACTTC.

On this clonotype: Since a much larger clone is just one base distant, this may be a read error. The rearrangement uses TRBV15 and TRBJ2-5, with D uncertain. The V gene lost 0 bases and the J gene lost 0 bases, with 8 bases spanning the gap. The CDR3 runs to 15 residues. Germline V gives CDR1 LNHNV, CDR2 YYDKDF (reference sequence). The CDR3 DNA is TGTGCCACCAGCAGAGAAAGTCAGTACCAAGAGACCCAGTACTTC. This gives the protein CATSRESQYQETQYF.

This clonotype showed up many times. The chain has TRBV6-2 or TRBV6-3 and TRBJ2-4; D unresolved. The CDR3 has 12 amino acids. Germline CDR1 reads MNHEY; CDR2 reads SVGEGT. The V end lost 5 bases, the J end lost 12 bases, and 14 bases lay between the germline ends. CDR3 sequence: CASSPDLESQYF. DNA of the CDR3: TGTGCCAGCAGTCCAGACTTAGAGTCTCAGTACTTC.

This clonotype was seen once. The DNA of the CDR3 is TGTGCCATTTCGCCCTTCAACAGCTATCAGCCCCAGCATTTT. This gives the protein CAISPFNSYQPQHF. The chain employs TRBV7-9 and TRBJ1-5; D not certain. The CDR3 runs 14 residues. Germline CDR1 SEHNR, CDR2 FQNEAQ (reference sequence). Between the trimmed V and J ends, which lost 10 bases and 5 bases, there was a span of 18 bases. Looking up the rest from reference TRBV7-9 and TRBJ1-5 gives the full variable domain: DTGVSQNPRHKITKRGQNVTFRCDPISEHNRLYWYRQTLGQGPEFLTYFQNEAQLEKSRLLSDRFSAERPKGSFSTLEIQRTEQGDSAMYLCAISPFNSYQPQHFGDGTRLSIL.

In its sample, this clonotype was seen many times. The CDR3 here is CATSVLPSLAASTDTQYF. The CDR3 bases are TGTGCCACCAGCGTCCTCCCATCACTAGCGGCAAGCACAGATACGCAGTATTTT. This chain links TRBV24-1 with TRBJ2-3, with 8 positions matching TRBD2. Per germline, CDR1 KGHDR and CDR2 SFDVKD. The CDR3 sequence is 18 residues long. The J segment lost 0 bases and the V segment lost 7 bases, leaving 14 bases of the junction unmatched.